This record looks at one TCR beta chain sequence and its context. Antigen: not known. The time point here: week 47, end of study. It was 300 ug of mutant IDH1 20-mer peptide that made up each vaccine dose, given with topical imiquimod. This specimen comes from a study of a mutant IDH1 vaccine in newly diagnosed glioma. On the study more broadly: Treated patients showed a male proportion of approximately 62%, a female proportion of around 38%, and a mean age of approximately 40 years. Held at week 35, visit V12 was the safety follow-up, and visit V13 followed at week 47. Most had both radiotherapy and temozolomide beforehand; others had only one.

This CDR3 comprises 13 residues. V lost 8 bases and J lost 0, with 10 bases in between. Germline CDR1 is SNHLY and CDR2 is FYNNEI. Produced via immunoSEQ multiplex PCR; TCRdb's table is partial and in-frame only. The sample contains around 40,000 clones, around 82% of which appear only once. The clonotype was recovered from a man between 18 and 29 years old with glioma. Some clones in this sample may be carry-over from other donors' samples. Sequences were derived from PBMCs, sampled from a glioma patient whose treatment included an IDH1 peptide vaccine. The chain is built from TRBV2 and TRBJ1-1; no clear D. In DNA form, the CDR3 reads TGTGCCAGCGCCAGCTCCATGAACACTGAAGCTTTCTTT. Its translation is CASASSMNTEAFF. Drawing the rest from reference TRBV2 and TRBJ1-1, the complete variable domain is EPEVTQTPSHQVTQMGQEVILRCVPISNHLYFYWYRQILGQKVEFLVSFYNNEISEKSEIFDDQFSVERPDGSNFTLKIRSTKLEDSAMYFCASASSMNTEAFFGQGTRLTVV.